A single sample is the source of the 11 T cell receptor beta chains below, sequenced in a study of blood T cells in healthy people across ages. Then a second PCR, running about 6 to 12 cycles, was carried out with a sample-barcoded 5' primer and a J-beta primer mix. TCRdb independently ran MiXCR on the 5' RACE reads; one entry per CDR3 protein. This sample has approximately 1,700,000 distinct CDR3 sequences, with around 42% found just once. Input material: blood. The origin of the receptors is a human donor in good health.

Note on this clonotype: Since a much larger clone is just one base distant, this may be a read error. V usage is TRBV29-1 and J usage is TRBJ2-6, with TRBD1 matching 7 bases. Germline values: CDR1 SQVTM, CDR2 ANQGSEA. The junction had 10 bases not matched to a gene; V was cut back by 7 bases and J by 1 base. The CDR3 contains 16 residues. The CDR3 DNA sequence: TGCAGCGCCGAGACAGGGTGCCTATCTGGGGCCAACGTCCTGACTTTC. Its protein product is CSAETGCLSGANVLTF.

This clonotype turned up a few times. This chain connects TRBV12-3 or TRBV12-4 to TRBJ2-1; the D is unclear. This CDR3 has 17 amino acids. V was shortened by 1 base and J by 0 bases, with 13 bases between the two germline ends. CDR3 coding DNA: TGTGCCAGCAGTTTAGGCTTCACGTACAGCTCCTACAATGAGCAGTTCTTC. Its protein is CASSLGFTYSSYNEQFF.

V is TRBV7-6 and J is TRBJ2-1; D may be TRBD2 (6 bases). The ends were cut back, 6 bases at V and 2 bases at J, with 17 bases in the middle. Germline values: CDR1 SGHVS, CDR2 FNYEAQ. The CDR3 has 16 residues. CDR3 sequence reads: CASSSLLAAPYNEQFF. DNA of the CDR3: TGTGCCAGCAGTTCCCTCTTAGCGGCGCCCTACAATGAGCAGTTCTTC.

This chain uses TRBV12-3 or TRBV12-4 with TRBJ2-5; a weak D match, TRBD1 (7 bases). V gave up 5 bases and J gave up 5 bases, with 18 bases separating them. The CDR3 totals 15 residues. DNA of the CDR3: TGTGCCAGCAGTCGAGGACAGGAGGGGCGTGAGACCCAGTACTTC. Translated, it gives CASSRGQEGRETQYF.

Points on this clonotype: Sequence at one end of the junction differs from germline and may be a read error. This chain joins TRBV4-3 and TRBJ1-6; D is unresolved. The length of the CDR3 is 15 residues. CDR1 and CDR2 (germline): LGHNA, YSLEER. DNA for the CDR3: TGCGCCGGCAGCCAAGATACCACTTCTCATTCACCCCTCCACTTT. This translates into CAGSQDTTSHSPLHF.

This clonotype was seen a handful of times. The chain has TRBV6-5 and TRBJ2-4, with D possibly TRBD2 on 5 matching bases. The J call is doubtful: the DNA matches TRBJ2-7 better. The CDR3 has 13 residues. In germline, CDR1 is MNHEY, CDR2 SVGAGI. Written as DNA, the CDR3 is TGTGCCAGCAGTCCCCCGGGGAGCGACGAGCAGTACTTC. Its translation is CASSPPGSDEQYF.

This sequence joins TRBV10-3 and TRBJ2-1; 12 bases map to TRBD2. Per the germline V gene, CDR1 is ENHRY and CDR2 is SYGVKD. The junction had 7 bases not matched to a gene; V was cut back by 6 bases and J by 1 base. The CDR3 runs 17 residues. Here the CDR3 DNA reads TGTGCCATCAGCGCCTCTAGCGGGGGGGATTCCTACAATGAGCAGTTCTTC. Translating it yields CAISASSGGDSYNEQFF.

The chain combines TRBV9 with TRBJ2-5; tentatively, D is TRBD2 (5 bases). The V end lost 0 bases, the J end lost 5 bases, and 11 bases lay between the germline ends. CDR1 is SGDLS and CDR2 is YYNGEE in the germline V gene. The CDR3 length is 14 residues. In DNA, the CDR3 is TGTGCCAGCAGCGTAGGACTACCCGGGGAGACCCAGTACTTC. Translating it yields CASSVGLPGETQYF.

This clonotype turned up a few times. The chain uses TRBV5-1 and TRBJ2-7; 9 nucleotides match TRBD1. The CDR3 sequence is 14 residues long. CDR1 SGHRS and CDR2 YFSETQ come from the germline V gene. After removal of 7 bases from V and 0 bases from J, the junction contained 5 bases not matched to a gene. CDR3 loop: CASRRTGASYEQYF. The CDR3 DNA sequence: TGCGCCAGCCGCCGGACAGGGGCCTCCTACGAGCAGTACTTC.

This clonotype showed up just once. The chain employs TRBV15 and TRBJ2-3, with TRBD1 identical over 7 bases. The CDR3 runs 17 residues. Germline V gene data show CDR1 as LNHNV and CDR2 as YYDKDF (reference sequence). V lost 2 bases, J lost 4 bases, and 12 bases stayed unmatched. The CDR3 is CATSRTRAGGVPDTQYF. The CDR3 DNA reads as TGTGCCACCAGCAGAACCCGGGCAGGGGGAGTCCCAGATACGCAGTATTTT.

This rearrangement joins TRBV12-3 or TRBV12-4 to TRBJ1-1; 12 nucleotides agree with TRBD1. The CDR3 totals 18 residues. With V trimmed by 7 bases and J by 4 bases, 16 bases remained unmatched. DNA of the CDR3: TGTGCCAGCATTCCACTCCCGGGGGGACAGGGGGCGCGCACTGAAGCTTTCTTT. The encoded protein is CASIPLPGGQGARTEAFF.